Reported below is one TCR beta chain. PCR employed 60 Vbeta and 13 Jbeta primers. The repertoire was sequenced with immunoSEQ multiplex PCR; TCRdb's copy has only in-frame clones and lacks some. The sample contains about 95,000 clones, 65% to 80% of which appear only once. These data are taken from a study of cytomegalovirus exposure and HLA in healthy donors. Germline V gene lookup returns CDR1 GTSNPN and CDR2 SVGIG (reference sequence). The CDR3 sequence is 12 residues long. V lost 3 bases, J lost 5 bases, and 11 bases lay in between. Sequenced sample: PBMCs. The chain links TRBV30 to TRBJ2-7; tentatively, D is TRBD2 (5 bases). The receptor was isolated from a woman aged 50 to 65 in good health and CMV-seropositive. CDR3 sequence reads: CAWSGIMDEQYF. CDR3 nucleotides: TGTGCCTGGAGCGGGATAATGGACGAGCAGTACTTC.